The next 24 T cell receptor beta chains were all read from a single sample in a study of control samples from healthy donors and cancer patients. Here immunoSEQ multiplex PCR was the method, and the copy in TCRdb shows in-frame clones only, minus some. The sample has fewer than 250,000 clones; around 93% are singletons. Source material: blood. These receptors were collected from a man aged 25-45 years in good health.

V gene TRBV4-1 combines with J gene TRBJ1-1, with 7 bases aligning to TRBD1. This CDR3 contains 15 residues. The V gene end was trimmed by 4 bases and the J gene end by 3 bases; junction bases not matched to a gene: 8. CDR1 MGHRA and CDR2 YSYEKL come from the germline V gene. The CDR3 DNA is TGCGCCAGCAGCCGTACGACAGGGTTCTACACTGAAGCTTTCTTT. It yields the protein CASSRTTGFYTEAFF.

The CDR3 DNA is TGCAGCGGGGCGTGGAGGGGCCTCACAGATACGCAGTATTTT. Amino acids: CSGAWRGLTDTQYF. The genes are TRBV29-1 and TRBJ2-3, with D possibly matching TRBD2 (6 bases). The CDR3 loop spans 14 amino acids. Per germline, CDR1 SQVTM and CDR2 ANQGSEA. With 7 bases removed from V and 2 bases from J, the gap between germline ends came to 16 bases.

The rearrangement uses TRBV7-9 and TRBJ1-2; 7 nucleotides align to TRBD1. V trimming: 0 bases; J trimming: 6 bases; junction bases outside the gene matches: 4. Germline V CDR1 and CDR2: SEHNR, FQNEAQ (reference sequence). This CDR3 is 14 amino acids long. The CDR3 region has the DNA TGTGCCAGCAGCTTAGCCCGGGACAGCCATGGCTACACCTTC. Its protein is CASSLARDSHGYTF. Combining the CDR3 with reference TRBV7-9 and TRBJ1-2 gives the whole variable domain DTGVSQNPRHKITKRGQNVTFRCDPISEHNRLYWYRQTLGQGPEFLTYFQNEAQLEKSRLLSDRFSAERPKGSFSTLEIQRTEQGDSAMYLCASSLARDSHGYTFGSGTRLTVV.

This chain joins TRBV7-2 and TRBJ2-7; D not certain. V lost 5 bases and J lost 0, with 11 bases in between. The CDR3 totals 14 residues. CDR1 and CDR2 from the germline V gene are SGHTA and FQGNSA. Here the CDR3 reads CASSIIGSSYEQYF. Here the CDR3 DNA reads TGTGCCAGCAGCATTATAGGAAGCTCCTACGAGCAGTACTTC.

The chain recombines TRBV10-3 with TRBJ1-1, with 9 bases fitting TRBD1. CDR1 ENHRY and CDR2 SYGVKD come from the germline V gene. J was trimmed by 1 base and V by 7 bases; bases with no gene match: 10. This CDR3 contains 16 residues. In DNA form, the CDR3 reads TGTGCCATCACCGGACAGGGGCCGACTACGAACACTGAAGCTTTCTTT. Its protein product is CAITGQGPTTNTEAFF.

This chain links TRBV18 with TRBJ1-1, with D unresolved. Trimming cost V 2 bases and J 7 bases, with 14 bases left between them. Germline V lookup: CDR1 KGHSH, CDR2 LQKENI. This CDR3 is 14 amino acids long. CDR3 protein: CASSPYARQDEAFF. The CDR3, as DNA: TGTGCCAGCTCACCATATGCCAGGCAAGATGAAGCTTTCTTT.

The gene calls are TRBV11-3 and TRBJ2-3; D not resolved. This CDR3 region has 15 residues. Germline CDR1 SGHNT, CDR2 YENEEA. Trimming stripped 5 bases from V and 4 bases from J, with 16 bases between. The CDR3 here is CASSRNSGGPDTQYF. In DNA form, the CDR3 reads TGTGCCAGCAGCCGGAACTCTGGCGGCCCAGATACGCAGTATTTT.

This clone is a singleton in its sample. This rearrangement joins TRBV6-5 to TRBJ2-1; 10 bases fit TRBD1. CDR1 MNHEY and CDR2 SVGAGI come from the germline V gene. V gave up 4 bases and J gave up 7 bases; unmatched junction bases: 10. The CDR3 totals 16 residues. CDR3 in amino acids: CASSSTLGQGGNEQFF. The CDR3 coding sequence is TGTGCCAGCAGTTCAACCCTCGGACAGGGGGGTAATGAGCAGTTCTTC.

The chain uses TRBV18 and TRBJ1-1, with D perhaps TRBD1 (5 bases). Trimming cost V 4 bases and J 3 bases, with 12 bases left between them. CDR3 size: 14 residues. Germline CDR1 and CDR2: KGHSH and LQKENI. The CDR3 is CASSLATGDTEAFF. The CDR3 DNA follows: TGTGCCAGCTCACTGGCTACGGGGGACACTGAAGCTTTCTTT.

As to this clone: One end of the junction varies from germline; a read error may be responsible. This chain connects TRBV3-1 (or the pseudogene TRBV3-2) to TRBJ2-7; possibly TRBD2 for D (5 bases). The CDR3 contains 12 residues. CDR1 is LGHDT, CDR2 YNNKEL, per germline (reference sequence). The CDR3 bases are TGTGCCAGCAGCCAAGCTACCGTCGGACTGAGTTTC. Its translation is CASSQATVGLSF.

This chain joins TRBV15 and TRBJ1-1; D gene unclear. Trimming removed 9 bases at V and 3 bases at J, with 14 bases between. The V gene's germline CDR1 is LNHNV and CDR2 YYDKDF (reference sequence). There are 13 residues in the CDR3. The CDR3 DNA reads TGTGCCACAACCCTCGGGAGGGACACTGAAGCTTTCTTT. It translates to CATTLGRDTEAFF.

The J gene is TRBJ2-7, the V gene TRBV7-9; D may be TRBD1 (6 bases). V was shortened by 4 bases and J by 5 bases, with 15 bases between the two germline ends. This CDR3 contains 14 residues. CDR1 is SEHNR, CDR2 FQNEAQ, per germline (reference sequence). The CDR3 DNA is TGTGCCAGCAGCTCCCTTTACAGGGTCCACGAGCAGTACTTC. Amino acids: CASSSLYRVHEQYF.

The chain's CDR3 is CASSPRGQANQPQHF. The CDR3 region has the DNA TGTGCCAGCAGCCCCCGAGGGCAGGCCAATCAGCCCCAGCATTTT. The rearrangement uses TRBV7-8 and TRBJ1-5; D not resolved. Trimming removed 5 bases from V and 3 bases from J, with 14 bases in between. The CDR3 has 15 residues. Germline CDR1 and CDR2: SGHVS and FQNEAQ. Supplemented by reference TRBV7-8 and TRBJ1-5, the full variable domain reads GAGVSQSPRYKVAKRGQDVALRCDPISGHVSLFWYQQALGQGPEFLTYFQNEAQLDKSGLPSDRFFAERPEGSVSTLKIQRTQQEDSAVYLCASSPRGQANQPQHFGDGTRLSIL.

The genes are TRBV6-1 and TRBJ1-5; D possibly corresponds to TRBD1 (5 bases). V lost 0 bases and J 7 bases, leaving 10 bases between the germline ends. The germline V gene has CDR1 MNHNS and CDR2 SASEGT. The CDR3 sequence is 14 residues long. The CDR3 loop is CASSEARGGQPQHF. The CDR3 DNA is TGTGCCAGCAGTGAAGCCCGGGGGGGGCAGCCCCAGCATTTT.

The chain is built from TRBV6-5 and TRBJ1-2, with TRBD1 matching over 7 bases. V trimming: 2 bases; J trimming: 1 base; junction bases outside the gene matches: 7. Germline values: CDR1 MNHEY, CDR2 SVGAGI. The CDR3 sequence is 16 residues long. CDR3 protein: CASSYKGAPSNYGYTF. CDR3 in DNA: TGTGCCAGCAGTTACAAGGGGGCGCCGAGTAACTATGGCTACACCTTC.

The J gene is TRBJ1-1, the V gene TRBV12-3 or TRBV12-4; 9 positions match TRBD1. Trimming cost V 3 bases and J 10 bases; bases outside gene matches: 6. CDR3 length: 13 amino acids. The CDR3 DNA reads TGTGCCAGCAGTTTCGGGACAGGGAACCGAGCTTTCTTT. Protein: CASSFGTGNRAFF.

For the CDR3, the DNA is TGCGCCAGCCGAGGGGAAAATAGCAATCAGCCCCAGCATTTT. This codes for CASRGENSNQPQHF. The genes are TRBV4-1 and TRBJ1-5; tentatively, D is TRBD1 (5 bases). V was shortened by 8 bases and J by 0 bases, with 11 bases between the two germline ends. CDR3 length equals 14 residues. Germline-derived CDR1 and CDR2 are MGHRA and YSYEKL.

The chain has TRBV11-2 and TRBJ1-2; D is ambiguous. Germline CDR1 reads SGHAT; CDR2 reads FQNNGV. This CDR3 has 13 amino acids. V lost 3 bases to trimming and J lost 4 bases, with 9 bases between them. CDR3 nucleotides: TGTGCCAGCAGCTTTAAGACGTTCTATGGCTACACCTTC. It translates to CASSFKTFYGYTF.

The V and J genes are TRBV5-1 and TRBJ2-7; 7 bases align to TRBD1. The CDR3 sequence is 12 residues long. The germline gives CDR1 SGHRS, CDR2 YFSETQ. V lost 4 bases and J lost 6; bases outside the gene matches: 4. Here the CDR3 reads CASSEGQSEQYF. DNA of the CDR3: TGCGCCAGCAGCGAGGGACAGTCCGAGCAGTACTTC.

The chain joins TRBV2 to TRBJ1-5; maybe TRBD1 (6 bases). The CDR3 length is 15 residues. Trimming left V 7 bases short and J 1 base short, with 14 bases between. The V gene's germline CDR1 is SNHLY and CDR2 FYNNEI. The CDR3: CASKGGRGSNQPQHF. DNA for the CDR3: TGTGCCAGCAAGGGAGGCAGGGGAAGCAATCAGCCCCAGCATTTT.

This chain connects TRBV7-3 to TRBJ2-2; D perhaps matches TRBD1 (7 bases). CDR3 size: 16 residues. Per germline, CDR1 SGHTA and CDR2 FQGTGA. Trimming took off 8 bases at V and 2 bases at J, with 18 bases between the two ends. CDR3 sequence: CASGPGGGLNTGELFF. The CDR3 DNA reads as TGTGCCAGCGGACCCGGAGGGGGCCTAAACACCGGGGAGCTGTTTTTT.

The rearrangement joins TRBV6-5 to TRBJ1-1; D gene ambiguous. The CDR3 has 14 residues. Germline V gives CDR1 MNHEY, CDR2 SVGAGI. With 0 bases removed from V and 6 bases from J, the gap between germline ends came to 11 bases. This CDR3 reads CASSYSLETPEAFF. DNA for the CDR3: TGTGCCAGCAGTTACTCGTTAGAAACCCCTGAAGCTTTCTTT.

The chain carries TRBV27 and TRBJ2-7; 9 nucleotides align to TRBD1. CDR3 length equals 15 residues. V gave up 2 bases and J gave up 2 bases; unmatched junction bases: 4. Germline V gene data show CDR1 as MNHEY and CDR2 as SMNVEV (reference sequence). DNA of the CDR3: TGTGCCAGCAGTTTAGGGACAGGGTCACCCTACGAGCAGTACTTC. Translation: CASSLGTGSPYEQYF.

The chain joins TRBV15 to TRBJ1-4, with 8 bases matching TRBD1. This CDR3 comprises 14 residues. After removal of 0 bases from V and 8 bases from J, the junction contained 2 bases not matched to a gene. Germline V gene sequence: CDR1 LNHNV, CDR2 YYDKDF (reference sequence). In DNA form, the CDR3 reads TGTGCCACCAGCAGAGATCGGACAGGGGAAAAACTGTTTTTT. Residues: CATSRDRTGEKLFF.